The 21 T cell receptor beta chains below were found in one sample sequenced in a study of T cell responses to AZD1222 COVID-19 vaccine. The repertoire was sequenced with immunoSEQ multiplex PCR; TCRdb's copy has only in-frame clones and lacks some. This repertoire shows over 95,000 clones, more than 90% found once; its top ten account for approximately 11%. The sample in question was peripheral blood, obtained on day 0 of AZD1222 vaccination. The origin of the receptors is an adult in good health.

The V and J genes are TRBV27 and TRBJ1-1, with 7 positions matching TRBD1. This CDR3 has 14 amino acids. The ends lost 5 bases at V and 1 base at J; junction bases unmatched: 4. The germline V gene has CDR1 MNHEY and CDR2 SMNVEV (reference sequence). This CDR3 reads CASSNRGRNTEAFF. CDR3 DNA sequence: TGTGCCAGCAGTAACAGGGGTAGGAACACTGAAGCTTTCTTT.

This CDR3 is CASSKGGGTYEKLFF. DNA of the CDR3: TGTGCCAGCAGTAAAGGGGGGGGCACTTATGAAAAACTGTTTTTT. The chain has TRBV2 and TRBJ1-4; a weak D match, TRBD1 (6 bases). Germline CDR1 and CDR2: SNHLY and FYNNEI. The ends were cut back, 5 bases at V and 6 bases at J, with 16 bases in the middle. The CDR3 contains 15 residues.

J is TRBJ2-1 and V is TRBV6-6; D call uncertain. The germline CDR1 and CDR2 sequences are MNHNY and SVGAGI (reference sequence). The CDR3 has 16 residues. V was shortened by 2 bases and J by 10 bases, with 21 bases between the two germline ends. CDR3 sequence reads: CASSYPNRRDREEQFF. The CDR3 DNA is TGTGCCAGCAGTTACCCTAACCGACGTGACCGTGAAGAGCAGTTCTTC.

This rearrangement joins TRBV5-4 to TRBJ2-1; 7 bases fit TRBD1. CDR1 and CDR2 (germline): SGHNT, YYREEE (reference sequence). This CDR3 has 15 residues. J was trimmed by 4 bases and V by 4 bases; bases with no gene match: 8. The CDR3 DNA sequence: TGTGCCAGCAGCGGAGGACAGGAGCCTTACAATGAGCAGTTCTTC. This encodes CASSGGQEPYNEQFF.

The chain is built from TRBV18 and TRBJ1-5, with a possible D match to TRBD1 (5 bases). Germline CDR1 reads KGHSH; CDR2 reads LQKENI. The CDR3 runs 15 residues. Trimming shortened V by 4 bases and J by 0 bases, and 10 bases separated the two germline ends. The CDR3 nucleotides are TGTGCCAGCTCACGAGACAGCTATAGCAATCAGCCCCAGCATTTT. As protein: CASSRDSYSNQPQHF.

This clone was seen just once. This chain links TRBV6-5 with TRBJ2-7, with a tentative D call TRBD2 (6 bases). Trimming removed 6 bases at V and 0 bases at J, with 9 bases between. This CDR3 is 13 amino acids long. Germline lookup yields CDR1 MNHEY and CDR2 SVGAGI. The CDR3 region has the DNA TGTGCCAGCAGCCAACTAGCCTCCTACGAGCAGTACTTC. It is translated as CASSQLASYEQYF.

This clone was counted once. The chain combines TRBV28 with TRBJ1-5; TRBD1 aligns across 11 bases. V was pared by 2 bases and J by 2 bases, with 14 bases of the junction left unmatched. From germline, CDR1 is MDHEN and CDR2 SYDVKM. The CDR3 is made up of 20 amino acids. In nucleotides, the CDR3 is TGTGCCAGCAGTTTAAGAACCGGGACAGGGGGGGTTGTAGGCAATCAGCCCCAGCATTTT. This gives the protein CASSLRTGTGGVVGNQPQHF.

This rearrangement joins TRBV6-5 to TRBJ1-6; D not certain. Germline CDR1 and CDR2: MNHEY and SVGAGI. The V gene lost 6 bases and the J gene lost 6 bases, with 15 bases spanning the gap. The CDR3 runs to 15 residues. This CDR3 reads CASSAYRQTNSPLHF. CDR3 coding DNA: TGTGCCAGCAGCGCTTACCGGCAGACTAATTCACCCCTCCACTTT.

This chain joins TRBV19 and TRBJ1-1; D may be TRBD1 (5 bases). The germline gives CDR1 LNHDA, CDR2 SQIVND (reference sequence). The CDR3 loop spans 13 amino acids. Trimming shortened V by 5 bases and J by 5 bases, and 12 bases separated the two germline ends. The DNA of the CDR3 is TGTGCCAGTAGTCCCGACAGCTTTACTGAAGCTTTCTTT. This codes for CASSPDSFTEAFF.

This chain links TRBV4-2 with TRBJ2-1; 7 nucleotides agree with TRBD1. Per germline, CDR1 LGHNA and CDR2 YNFKEQ. The CDR3 consists of 16 residues. V lost 0 bases to trimming and J lost 12 bases; unmatched junction nucleotides: 14. CDR3 in amino acids: CASSQEGSTGHRGQFF. The CDR3 DNA is TGTGCCAGCAGCCAAGAGGGGTCGACAGGGCACCGGGGGCAGTTCTTC.

The gene calls are TRBV7-2 and TRBJ2-2; a possible D gene is TRBD1 (5 bases). V lost 3 bases to trimming and J lost 4 bases, with 6 bases between them. The CDR3 is made up of 13 amino acids. Germline V CDR1 and CDR2: SGHTA, FQGNSA. CDR3 in amino acids: CASSFRVTGELFF. The CDR3 bases are TGTGCCAGCAGCTTCAGGGTCACCGGGGAGCTGTTTTTT.

The rearrangement joins TRBV7-2 to TRBJ1-1, with D hard to call. Per the germline V gene, CDR1 is SGHTA and CDR2 is FQGNSA. The CDR3 is 13 residues long. The V and J ends lost 5 bases and 1 base respectively, with 8 bases between them. CDR3: CASSISKNTEAFF. In DNA form, the CDR3 reads TGTGCCAGCAGCATCTCGAAGAACACTGAAGCTTTCTTT. Full variable domain (missing parts from reference TRBV7-2 and TRBJ1-1): GAGVSQSPSNKVTEKGKDVELRCDPISGHTALYWYRQSLGQGLEFLIYFQGNSAPDKSGLPSDRFSAERTGGSVSTLTIQRTQQEDSAVYLCASSISKNTEAFFGQGTRLTVV.

The chain uses TRBV29-1 and TRBJ1-2, with 10 bases lining up with TRBD1. CDR1 is SQVTM, CDR2 ANQGSEA, per germline. The CDR3 contains 13 residues. V lost 7 bases, J lost 8 bases, and 10 bases stayed unmatched. The CDR3 here is CSAKRQGAGGYTF. The CDR3, as DNA: TGCAGCGCGAAAAGACAGGGGGCTGGCGGCTACACCTTC.

CDR3 residues: CSALQGNTEAFF. CDR3 nucleotides: TGCAGCGCGTTACAGGGGAACACTGAAGCTTTCTTT. V gene TRBV29-1 combines with J gene TRBJ1-1; perhaps TRBD1 as D (6 bases). Germline V gives CDR1 SQVTM, CDR2 ANQGSEA. This CDR3 is 12 amino acids long. V lost 7 bases and J 1 base, leaving 10 bases between the germline ends.

The V call is TRBV13, the J call TRBJ1-1; 7 bases fit TRBD1. CDR3 length equals 16 residues. V lost 0 bases, J lost 0 bases, and 4 bases stayed unmatched. The germline V gene encodes CDR1 PRHDT and CDR2 FYEKMQ (reference sequence). The CDR3 spells CASSLGQGKMNTEAFF. The CDR3 region has the DNA TGTGCCAGCAGCTTAGGACAGGGGAAGATGAACACTGAAGCTTTCTTT.

The rearrangement joins TRBV5-1 to TRBJ1-2; TRBD1 aligns across 12 bases. Germline V gene sequence: CDR1 SGHRS, CDR2 YFSETQ. J gave up 12 bases and V 3 bases, and 6 bases lay outside the gene matches. The CDR3 runs to 13 residues. The CDR3 bases are TGCGCCAGCAGCTCCGGGACAGGGGGCGGGGACACCTTC. It translates to CASSSGTGGGDTF.

This clone appeared a single time. The chain couples TRBV18 to TRBJ1-3; D is perhaps TRBD1 (5 bases). The CDR3 contains 14 residues. Trimming pared 8 bases from V and 3 bases from J, leaving 14 bases between. The V gene's germline CDR1 is KGHSH and CDR2 LQKENI. The CDR3 nucleotides read TGTGCCAGCCTAAACGTAGACAGTGGAAACACCATATATTTT. Protein sequence: CASLNVDSGNTIYF.

This chain links TRBV16 with TRBJ1-3; D is ambiguous. Germline V gene lookup returns CDR1 KGHSY and CDR2 FQNENV. V gave up 4 bases and J gave up 0 bases, with 10 bases separating them. CDR3 length equals 15 residues. The CDR3 coding sequence is TGTGCCAGCAGCCGCCCCCCGGTCTCTGGAAACACCATATATTTT. Its translation: CASSRPPVSGNTIYF.

This chain uses TRBV7-9 with TRBJ2-7, with TRBD1 identical over 9 bases. Germline CDR1 and CDR2: SEHNR and FQNEAQ (reference sequence). This CDR3 is 15 amino acids long. V was clipped by 4 bases and J by 3 bases; unmatched bases: 7. DNA for the CDR3: TGTGCCAGCAGCTCGGACAGGGGCAAGCTCTACGAGCAGTACTTC. Its translation: CASSSDRGKLYEQYF.

The genes are TRBV18 and TRBJ1-4; 8 bases match TRBD1. The germline V gene has CDR1 KGHSH and CDR2 LQKENI. The length of the CDR3 is 14 residues. V lost 3 bases, J lost 7 bases, and 4 bases stayed unmatched. The CDR3 DNA reads TGTGCCAGCTCACCTCAGGGGGCGGGTGAAAAACTGTTTTTT. Translated, it gives CASSPQGAGEKLFF.

The chain combines TRBV19 with TRBJ2-7; 9 positions match TRBD2. The germline V gene has CDR1 LNHDA and CDR2 SQIVND (reference sequence). Trimming removed 3 bases from V and 3 bases from J; junction bases left unmatched: 9. The CDR3 is 16 amino acids. The chain's CDR3 is CASSIPPREGDYEQYF. The DNA for the CDR3 is TGTGCCAGTAGTATCCCTCCGCGGGAGGGAGACTACGAGCAGTACTTC. The whole variable domain, remainder taken from reference TRBV19 and TRBJ2-7, is DGGITQSPKYLFRKEGQNVTLSCEQNLNHDAMYWYRQDPGQGLRLIYYSQIVNDFQKGDIAEGYSVSREKKESFPLTVTSAQKNPTAFYLCASSIPPREGDYEQYFGPGTRLTVT.